A selection of T cell receptor beta chains follows, all from one sample in a study of CD8 T cells in ankylosing spondylitis. MiXCR, applied by TCRdb to the 5' RACE reads, yields one record per CDR3 protein. The repertoire holds some 700,000 distinct CDR3 sequences, roughly 19% seen once, with approximately 18% in the top ten. Sequenced material: blood, either unsorted or a sorted T cell fraction (not recorded which). The receptors shown here come from a male donor with ankylosing spondylitis. Both conserved end residues are part of each CDR3. The order of the fields is clone size, V gene, J gene, D gene, CDR3 DNA, CDR3 protein. A D gene is named only where the DNA matches it firmly. The listing skips clone size in some rows; elsewhere it reads once, few, many or a size class.

abundance: few
v_gene: TRBV29-1
j_gene: TRBJ2-7
d_gene: .
CDR3nt: TGCAGCGTTGTCGCGGGGAACGAGCAGTACTTC
CDR3aa: CSVVAGNEQYF

abundance: many
v_gene: TRBV5-6
j_gene: TRBJ2-1
d_gene: TRBD1
CDR3nt: TGTGCCAGCAGCTCTTACGACAGGGCCTACAATGAGCAGTTCTTC
CDR3aa: CASSSYDRAYNEQFF

abundance: .
v_gene: TRBV14
j_gene: TRBJ2-1
d_gene: TRBD2
CDR3nt: TGTGCCAGCAGCCACGGGACTAGCGGGGGGCTATACAATGAGCAGTTCTTC
CDR3aa: CASSHGTSGGLYNEQFF

abundance: .
v_gene: TRBV5-4
j_gene: TRBJ2-5
d_gene: .
CDR3nt: TGTGCCAGCAGCTTGACGGGCCACCAAGAGACCCAGTACTTC
CDR3aa: CASSLTGHQETQYF

abundance: many
v_gene: TRBV12-3/TRBV12-4
j_gene: TRBJ2-7
d_gene: .
CDR3nt: TGTGCCAGCAGCCCCCGGACAGTCTACGAGCAGTACTTC
CDR3aa: CASSPRTVYEQYF

abundance: few
v_gene: TRBV5-1
j_gene: TRBJ2-1
d_gene: TRBD1
CDR3nt: TGCGCCAGCAGCATCCAGGGGGCGAACAATGAGCAGTTCTTC
CDR3aa: CASSIQGANNEQFF

abundance: .
v_gene: TRBV7-7
j_gene: TRBJ2-7
d_gene: .
CDR3nt: TGTGCCAGCAGCTTAGGGGGCCCCGACTACGAGCAGTACTTC
CDR3aa: CASSLGGPDYEQYF

abundance: once
v_gene: TRBV6-2/TRBV6-3
j_gene: TRBJ2-3
d_gene: .
CDR3nt: TGTGCCAGCAGTGAACCTGTGACGCAGTATTTT
CDR3aa: CASSEPVTQYF

abundance: few
v_gene: TRBV6-1
j_gene: TRBJ2-1
d_gene: TRBD2
CDR3nt: TGTGCCAGCAGTGAAATTAGCGGGGGGTTTTCCTACAATGAGCAGTTCTTC
CDR3aa: CASSEISGGFSYNEQFF

abundance: .
v_gene: TRBV7-9
j_gene: TRBJ2-3
d_gene: TRBD2
CDR3nt: TGTGCCAGCAGTCTTAGAGGGACTAGCCGTGGGACAGATACGCAGTATTTT
CDR3aa: CASSLRGTSRGTDTQYF

abundance: few
v_gene: TRBV29-1
j_gene: TRBJ2-2
d_gene: .
CDR3nt: TGCAGCGTGTACAAAGGGGCCACCGGGGAGCTGTTTTTT
CDR3aa: CSVYKGATGELFF

abundance: .
v_gene: TRBV4-3
j_gene: TRBJ2-7
d_gene: TRBD2
CDR3nt: TGCGCCAGCAGCCGACTAGCGGGAGAGTACGAGCAGTACTTC
CDR3aa: CASSRLAGEYEQYF

abundance: few
v_gene: TRBV14
j_gene: TRBJ2-6
d_gene: .
CDR3nt: TGTGCCAGCAGCCACAGAACTGGGGCCAACGTCCTGACTTTC
CDR3aa: CASSHRTGANVLTF

abundance: few
v_gene: TRBV29-1
j_gene: TRBJ2-3
d_gene: TRBD2
CDR3nt: TGCAGCGTTGAAGATCCCGGGACTAGCGGGAGGACAGATACGCAGTATTTT
CDR3aa: CSVEDPGTSGRTDTQYF

abundance: .
v_gene: TRBV3-1
j_gene: TRBJ1-2
d_gene: TRBD1
CDR3nt: TGTGCCAGCAGCCAAGATCCAGGGGGCGTCGATGGCTACACCTTC
CDR3aa: CASSQDPGGVDGYTF

abundance: .
v_gene: TRBV7-9
j_gene: TRBJ2-5
d_gene: .
CDR3nt: TGTGCCAGCACGGGCGGGAATAGGGAAGAGACCCAGTACTTC
CDR3aa: CASTGGNREETQYF

abundance: .
v_gene: TRBV20-1
j_gene: TRBJ2-3
d_gene: .
CDR3nt: TGCAGTGCTATTAGAGCGGGCACAGATACGCAGTATTTT
CDR3aa: CSAIRAGTDTQYF

abundance: few
v_gene: TRBV24-1
j_gene: TRBJ2-5
d_gene: TRBD1
CDR3nt: TGTGCCACCAGCGCAGGGGGTACGGGGCAAGAGACCCAGTACTTC
CDR3aa: CATSAGGTGQETQYF

abundance: .
v_gene: TRBV15
j_gene: TRBJ1-5
d_gene: .
CDR3nt: TGTGCCACCAGCAGAGATGGGGGTAATCAGCCCCAGCATTTT
CDR3aa: CATSRDGGNQPQHF

abundance: few
v_gene: TRBV20-1
j_gene: TRBJ2-3
d_gene: TRBD2
CDR3nt: TGCAGTGCTAGAGTGGTAGCGGGGTGGTCAGATACGCAGTATTTT
CDR3aa: CSARVVAGWSDTQYF

abundance: .
v_gene: TRBV7-7
j_gene: TRBJ2-3
d_gene: TRBD1
CDR3nt: TGTGCTAGCAGCTCCCTGGGACAGGGGGATACGCAGTATTTT
CDR3aa: CASSSLGQGDTQYF

abundance: few
v_gene: TRBV10-3
j_gene: TRBJ2-7
d_gene: TRBD1
CDR3nt: TGTGCCATCAGTGAGGGACAGGCGGGCGAGCAGTACTTC
CDR3aa: CAISEGQAGEQYF

abundance: .
v_gene: TRBV5-4
j_gene: TRBJ1-2
d_gene: .
CDR3nt: TGTGCCAGCACCTCAGGGGCAGGGACTAACTATGGCTACACCTTC
CDR3aa: CASTSGAGTNYGYTF

abundance: .
v_gene: TRBV12-3/TRBV12-4
j_gene: TRBJ1-5
d_gene: TRBD1
CDR3nt: TGTGCCAGCAGTTCTGGGACAGGGGCCCTATTTGGCAATCAGCCCCAGCATTTT
CDR3aa: CASSSGTGALFGNQPQHF

abundance: few
v_gene: TRBV29-1
j_gene: TRBJ1-2
d_gene: TRBD1
CDR3nt: TGCAGCGTGGGGGGGTCTGATAACAGGGGTAGAGGCTACACCTTC
CDR3aa: CSVGGSDNRGRGYTF

abundance: few
v_gene: TRBV5-1
j_gene: TRBJ2-4
d_gene: TRBD1
CDR3nt: TGCGCCAGCACTAGGACAGGGGGGGTGGAAAACATTCAGTACTTC
CDR3aa: CASTRTGGVENIQYF

abundance: many
v_gene: TRBV2
j_gene: TRBJ1-1
d_gene: .
CDR3nt: TGTGCCAGCAGTGACTGGCAATTCACTGAAGCTTTCTTT
CDR3aa: CASSDWQFTEAFF